The 18 T cell receptor beta chains in this list originate from one sample, sequenced in a study of cytomegalovirus exposure and HLA in healthy donors. In the PCR, 60 Vbeta and 13 Jbeta primers were used. This table comes from immunoSEQ multiplex PCR, and its TCRdb copy is limited to in-frame clones, with some not included. The sample has around 70,000 clones; 86% are singletons. Sample: PBMCs. These receptors came from a young woman in good health and CMV-seronegative.

The chain joins TRBV14 to TRBJ2-1, with 7 bases aligning to TRBD2. V lost 4 bases to trimming and J lost 10 bases; unmatched junction nucleotides: 10. This CDR3 is built from 14 residues. The V gene's germline CDR1 is SGHDN and CDR2 FVKESK. The CDR3: CASSPILRGGEQFF. Written as DNA, the CDR3 is TGTGCCAGCAGCCCGATCCTTCGGGGAGGGGAGCAGTTCTTC.

This chain connects TRBV7-9 to TRBJ2-7, with 12 positions matching TRBD2. Germline V gene lookup returns CDR1 SEHNR and CDR2 FQNEAQ (reference sequence). Trimming at V came to 3 bases and at J to 6 bases, leaving 6 bases not matched to a gene. CDR3 length equals 15 residues. The CDR3 DNA reads as TGTGCCAGCAGCTTTGACGGGACTAGCGGGCGCGAGCAGTACTTC. The encoded protein is CASSFDGTSGREQYF.

The V and J genes are TRBV9 and TRBJ2-5; TRBD2 aligns across 10 bases. The CDR3 sequence is 16 residues long. CDR1 SGDLS and CDR2 YYNGEE come from the germline V gene. Trimming at V came to 0 bases and at J to 4 bases, leaving 6 bases not matched to a gene. As DNA, the CDR3 is TGTGCCAGCAGCGTAGGAGCGGGAGGGCCCGGAGAGACCCAGTACTTC. Translation gives CASSVGAGGPGETQYF.

The chain employs TRBV18 and TRBJ1-1; the D gene is possibly TRBD1 (5 bases). The length of the CDR3 is 16 residues. Trimming took off 2 bases at V and 1 base at J, with 14 bases between the two ends. The V gene's germline CDR1 is KGHSH and CDR2 LQKENI. CDR3 nucleotide sequence: TGTGCCAGCTCACCAAGTGTTGTCGGGGGGAACACTGAAGCTTTCTTT. Protein product: CASSPSVVGGNTEAFF.

This chain uses TRBV2 with TRBJ2-1, with 9 positions matching TRBD1. CDR1 and CDR2 (germline): SNHLY, FYNNEI. The CDR3 runs to 16 residues. V lost 6 bases, J lost 12 bases, and 18 bases stayed unmatched. CDR3: CASRENTLQGAKGQFF. The CDR3, as DNA: TGTGCCAGCAGGGAGAACACCCTACAGGGGGCGAAGGGGCAGTTCTTC.

The CDR3 reads CASIISGRPGELFF. CDR3 bases: TGTGCCAGCATCATAAGCGGGAGGCCCGGGGAGCTGTTTTTT. The rearrangement uses TRBV11-3 and TRBJ2-2; 9 bases align to TRBD2. The germline V gene encodes CDR1 SGHNT and CDR2 YENEEA. V was pared by 7 bases and J by 6 bases, with 6 bases of the junction left unmatched. CDR3 length equals 14 residues.

The chain recombines TRBV19 with TRBJ1-1; D is possibly TRBD1 (5 bases). V was clipped by 2 bases and J by 5 bases, with 9 bases between them. The CDR3 runs to 13 residues. Looked up from germline, CDR1 is LNHDA and CDR2 is SQIVND (reference sequence). The CDR3 here is CASSITRETEAFF. CDR3 DNA: TGTGCCAGTAGTATAACCAGGGAAACTGAAGCTTTCTTT.

The rearrangement uses TRBV11-2 and TRBJ1-4, with 9 bases lining up with TRBD1. Trimming removed 5 bases from V and 5 bases from J; junction bases left unmatched: 3. The CDR3 consists of 14 residues. CDR1 is SGHAT, CDR2 FQNNGV, per germline. CDR3 sequence reads: CASSPGTGNEKLFF. CDR3 DNA sequence: TGTGCCAGCAGCCCCGGGACAGGGAATGAAAAACTGTTTTTT.

This sequence joins TRBV15 and TRBJ2-3; the match to TRBD2 covers 14 bases. The V and J ends lost 7 bases and 6 bases, in that order; junction bases with no gene match: 12. The CDR3 runs 17 residues. Per germline, CDR1 LNHNV and CDR2 YYDKDF (reference sequence). The CDR3 region is CATKGTSGRGGADTQYF. DNA for the CDR3: TGTGCCACCAAGGGGACTAGCGGGAGAGGGGGGGCGGATACGCAGTATTTT.

V gene TRBV5-1 combines with J gene TRBJ2-1; 11 nucleotides match TRBD1. The CDR3 is 15 amino acids. Losses at the gene ends were 4 bases for V and 3 bases for J; bases not matched to a gene: 3. Germline-derived CDR1 and CDR2 are SGHRS and YFSETQ. This chain's CDR3 is CASSLGTGGYNEQFF. CDR3 DNA sequence: TGCGCCAGCAGCCTAGGGACAGGGGGCTACAATGAGCAGTTCTTC.

This clone was seen just once. The CDR3 does not end in the conserved phenylalanine or tryptophan, so this is likely a read error. V and J are TRBV7-2 and TRBJ2-7, with TRBD2 matching over 11 bases. V dropped 4 bases and J dropped 0; count of bases not matched to a gene: 2. CDR3 length: 15 amino acids. The germline V gene has CDR1 SGHTA and CDR2 FQGNSA. CDR3 in amino acids: CASSSGLAGSYEQYL. The CDR3 DNA reads TGTGCCAGCAGCTCCGGACTAGCGGGCTCCTACGAGCAGTACCTC.

This sequence joins TRBV5-1 and TRBJ1-1; D perhaps matches TRBD1 (5 bases). This CDR3 contains 14 residues. V gave up 0 bases and J gave up 5 bases, with 11 bases separating them. Germline V lookup: CDR1 SGHRS, CDR2 YFSETQ. CDR3 bases: TGCGCCAGCAGCTTGGACAGGTTAGGAACTGAAGCTTTCTTT. This encodes CASSLDRLGTEAFF.

The chain couples TRBV6-5 to TRBJ1-3; D is unclear. The germline V gene has CDR1 MNHEY and CDR2 SVGAGI. This CDR3 contains 15 residues. The V and J ends lost 7 bases and 3 bases respectively, with 16 bases between them. CDR3 coding DNA: TGTGCCAGCACCTCCAGCGGAAACGGTGGAAACACCATATATTTT. Translated, it gives CASTSSGNGGNTIYF.

The V call is TRBV7-3, the J call TRBJ2-3, with D possibly being TRBD1 (6 bases). V was pared by 5 bases and J by 2 bases, with 14 bases between. Germline-derived CDR1 and CDR2 are SGHTA and FQGTGA. The CDR3 is made up of 15 amino acids. For the CDR3, the DNA is TGTGCCAGCAGCCAACAGGGTAGGGACACAGATACGCAGTATTTT. Its protein product is CASSQQGRDTDTQYF.

The chain recombines TRBV11-1 with TRBJ2-3; 8 positions match TRBD1. V was clipped by 2 bases and J by 2 bases; unmatched bases: 9. Germline CDR1 reads SGHAT; CDR2 reads FQDESV (reference sequence). The CDR3 loop spans 17 amino acids. This CDR3 reads CASSLNLGQGDTDTQYF. CDR3 DNA: TGTGCCAGCAGCTTAAACCTCGGACAGGGTGACACAGATACGCAGTATTTT.

This clone was found a few times. The V and J genes are TRBV7-2 and TRBJ1-4; 10 bases are shared with TRBD1. V lost 3 bases to trimming and J lost 6 bases; unmatched junction nucleotides: 1. This CDR3 contains 14 residues. In germline, CDR1 is SGHTA, CDR2 FQGNSA. The CDR3 DNA sequence: TGTGCCAGCAGCTTCGGGACAGGGGATGAAAAACTGTTTTTT. Protein sequence: CASSFGTGDEKLFF.

The chain couples TRBV6-8 to TRBJ2-1; 10 nucleotides line up with TRBD2. The trim removed 6 bases at V and 4 bases at J, leaving 6 bases unmatched. Germline V CDR1 and CDR2: MNHGY, SAAAGT. This CDR3 region has 15 residues. The CDR3 here is CASSLGTSEYNEQFF. Here the CDR3 DNA reads TGTGCCAGCAGCCTTGGGACTAGCGAGTACAATGAGCAGTTCTTC.

The chain is built from TRBV18 and TRBJ1-2; 8 bases are shared with TRBD1. This CDR3 is 17 amino acids long. The germline gives CDR1 KGHSH, CDR2 LQKENI. The J segment lost 1 base and the V segment lost 2 bases, leaving 9 bases of the junction unmatched. The CDR3 DNA reads TGTGCCAGCTCACCATTGGACAGGGAGCCTGTTAACTATGGCTACACCTTC. Encoded protein: CASSPLDREPVNYGYTF.